The clone carrying this TCR beta chain was detected only a few times. What it binds is unknown. This entry comes from a study of CD8 T cells in ankylosing spondylitis. Trimming shortened V by 2 bases and J by 4 bases, and 14 bases separated the two germline ends. The CDR3 runs to 16 residues. The germline gives CDR1 LGHNT, CDR2 FRNRAP. Each CDR3 protein is one row after TCRdb ran MiXCR on the 5' RACE reads. The sample yields fewer than 250,000 distinct CDR3 sequences, approximately 16% seen once. General observations from the study: Seemingly characteristic of ankylosing spondylitis blood was a TCR beta motif consisting of 7 or 8 highly homologous variants. Disease-linked clones were found to be CD8+ and relatively rare in peripheral blood.

Sequenced material: blood, either unsorted or a sorted T cell fraction (not recorded which). The TCR originated in a male donor with ankylosing spondylitis. V usage is TRBV12-5 and J usage is TRBJ2-2; D possibly corresponds to TRBD2 (6 bases). Here the CDR3 DNA reads TGTGCTAGTGGTTTGACTACCGGGGGTGTCACCGGGGAGCTGTTTTTT. It is translated as CASGLTTGGVTGELFF.